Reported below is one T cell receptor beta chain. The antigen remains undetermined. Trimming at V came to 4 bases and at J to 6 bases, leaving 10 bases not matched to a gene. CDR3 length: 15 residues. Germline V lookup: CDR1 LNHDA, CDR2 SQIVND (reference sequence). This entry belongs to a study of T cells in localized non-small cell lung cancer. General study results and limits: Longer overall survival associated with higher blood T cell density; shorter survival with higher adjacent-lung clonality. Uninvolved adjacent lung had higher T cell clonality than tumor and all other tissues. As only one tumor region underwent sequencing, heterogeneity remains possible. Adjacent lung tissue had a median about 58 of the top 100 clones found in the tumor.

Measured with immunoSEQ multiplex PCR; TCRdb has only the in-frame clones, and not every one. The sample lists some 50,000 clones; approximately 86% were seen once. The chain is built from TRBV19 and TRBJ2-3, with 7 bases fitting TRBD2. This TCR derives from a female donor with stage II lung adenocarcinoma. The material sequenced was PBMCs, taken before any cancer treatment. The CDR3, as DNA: TGTGCCAGTAGTACCACGTCCCTTAGCGGGGATACGCAGTATTTT. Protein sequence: CASSTTSLSGDTQYF.